A single sample is the source of the 25 T cell receptor beta chains below, sequenced in a study of tissue T cells after allogeneic stem cell transplantation. Sequencing was performed with immunoSEQ multiplex PCR; in TCRdb, only in-frame clones are kept and a portion is missing. Of tens of thousands of clones listed, 55% to 80% are singletons. The sequencing input was spleen. The source is a female BALB/c mouse in good health. MHC haplotype of the mouse line: H2-d.

With respect to this clone: Mouse gene names and germline throughout. The read gets to within 1 residue of the CDR3 end, and the germline J gene fills in the rest. This chain joins TRBV20 and TRBJ2-2; 8 bases match TRBD2. J lost 2 bases, V lost 0 bases, and 2 bases had no gene match. Germline-derived CDR1 and CDR2 are GFQATS and STVNSAI. This CDR3 comprises 15 residues. The CDR3 reads CGARESGGNTGQLYF. CDR3 DNA (partial): TGTGGTGCTAGGGAATCTGGGGGGAACACCGGGCAGCTCTAC.

For this clone: Gene labels here are mouse ones. The read falls 1 residue short of the CDR3 end, and the missing part is taken from the germline J gene. The rearrangement uses TRBV19 and TRBJ2-2; D perhaps matches TRBD2 (6 bases). The V gene's germline CDR1 is FNHDT and CDR2 SITEND (reference sequence). This CDR3 is built from 15 residues. V lost 0 bases and J 2 bases, leaving 8 bases between the germline ends. Incomplete CDR3 DNA: TGTGCCAGCAGTATAGGCGGGGGGAACACCGGGCAGCTCTAC. Translated, it gives CASSIGGGNTGQLY. The CDR3 in its entirety is CASSIGGGNTGQLYF.

In the case of this clone: Gene labels here are mouse ones. The read falls 1 residue short of the CDR3 end, and the missing part is taken from the germline J gene. J is TRBJ1-2 and V is TRBV13-1; 9 bases map to TRBD1. Germline trimming cut 2 bases from V and 3 bases from J; bases unmatched to any gene: 2. CDR3 length equals 14 residues. CDR1 NSHNY and CDR2 SYGAGN come from the germline V gene. CDR3 DNA (partial): TGTGCCAGCAGTGAGGGACAGGGACACTCCGACTACACC. Protein: CASSEGQGHSDYT. The whole CDR3 is CASSEGQGHSDYTF.

As for this clone: Gene names denote mouse genes. With the read ending 1 residue before the CDR3 end, the germline J gene is used to fill in that end. The chain couples TRBV13-2 to TRBJ1-5; D might be TRBD1 (6 bases). CDR3 length equals 15 residues. V was cut by 0 bases and J by 1 base, with 8 bases left in between. The germline V gene encodes CDR1 NNHNN and CDR2 SYGAGS (reference sequence). The sequenced part of the CDR3 DNA is TGTGCCAGCGGTGATGCCGGACAGAACAACCAGGCTCCGCTT. It encodes CASGDAGQNNQAPL. The whole CDR3 protein is CASGDAGQNNQAPLF.

This clone came up a few times. Each gene name is a mouse one. The CDR3 goes on 1 residue after the read ends, and that part is filled in from the germline J gene. The chain uses TRBV1 and TRBJ2-3, with D tentatively TRBD1 (5 bases). Trimming shortened V by 3 bases and J by 2 bases, and 6 bases separated the two germline ends. The germline CDR1 and CDR2 sequences are NSQYPW and LRSPGD (reference sequence). CDR3 length equals 13 residues. The CDR3 loop reads CTCSARAAETLYF. The CDR3 DNA, read in part, is TGCACCTGCAGTGCCAGGGCTGCAGAAACGCTGTAT. Drawing the rest from reference TRBV1 and TRBJ2-3, the complete variable domain is VTLLEQNPRWRLVPRGQAVNLRCILKNSQYPWMSWYQQDLQKQLQWLFTLRSPGDKEVKSLPGADYLATRVTDTELRLQVANMSQGRTLYCTCSARAAETLYFGSGTRLTVL.

A remark on this clone: Genes here carry mouse names. CDR3 DNA, as far as it was read: TGTGCCAGCAGTGAGGGGGACTATGCTGAGCAGTTC. This codes for CASSEGDYAEQF. The whole CDR3 reads CASSEGDYAEQFF. The gene calls are TRBV13-1 and TRBJ2-1; D assignment may be TRBD1 or TRBD2 (5 bases each). The sequence runs out 1 residue before the end of the CDR3; the remainder is reconstructed from the germline J gene. Trimming removed 2 bases from V and 2 bases from J, with 5 bases in between. Germline V CDR1 and CDR2: NSHNY, SYGAGN. CDR3 size: 13 residues.

Turning to this clone: The gene names here belong to mouse. Coverage ceases 1 residue before the CDR3 finishes, and the germline J gene fills in the end. The chain employs TRBV19 and TRBJ2-3, with 13 bases aligning to TRBD2. The length of the CDR3 is 16 residues. Trimming took 4 bases from V and 3 from J; bases not matched to a gene: 5. Germline loops: CDR1 FNHDT, CDR2 SITEND (reference sequence). CDR3: CASSLGLGGRAETLYF. CDR3 bases read: TGTGCCAGCAGTCTCGGACTGGGGGGGCGGGCAGAAACGCTGTAT.

In regard to this clone: The gene symbols are mouse symbols. The read ends 1 residue early relative to the CDR3; the germline J gene fills the gap. The V gene is TRBV13-2, the J gene TRBJ2-4; 8 bases agree with TRBD2. Germline assignment: CDR1 NNHNN and CDR2 SYGAGS (reference sequence). The CDR3 contains 14 residues. J gave up 6 bases and V 0 bases, and 3 bases lay outside the gene matches. This CDR3 is CASGDGGGDNTLYF. The sequenced CDR3 bases are TGTGCCAGCGGTGATGGGGGGGGCGATAACACCTTGTAC.

On this clone: Genes and germline are mouse. The CDR3 is cut off 1 residue early in the read; its end comes from the germline J gene. The chain has TRBV14 and TRBJ2-5, with 13 bases matching TRBD2. Germline assignment: CDR1 SGHDT and CDR2 FRDEAV. The CDR3 covers 15 residues. V dropped 4 bases and J dropped 5; count of bases not matched to a gene: 4. CDR3 amino acids: CASSPDWGGADTQYF. CDR3 bases read: TGTGCCAGCAGTCCGGACTGGGGGGGCGCAGACACCCAGTAC. Full variable domain (outside the CDR3, taken from reference TRBV14 and TRBJ2-5): EAGVTQSPRYAVLQEGQAVSFWCDPISGHDTLYWYQQPRDQGPQLLVYFRDEAVIDNSQLPSDRFSAVRPKGTNSTLKIQSAKQGDTATYLCASSPDWGGADTQYFGPGTRLLVL.

Comment on this clone: Gene names and germline match the mouse. Read coverage stops 1 residue before the CDR3 terminus; the germline J gene supplies the remainder. This sequence joins TRBV13-1 and TRBJ2-4; D might be TRBD1 (5 bases). The V end lost 0 bases, the J end lost 0 bases, and 11 bases lay between the germline ends. The CDR3 is 16 amino acids. Per the germline V gene, CDR1 is NSHNY and CDR2 is SYGAGN. The part of the CDR3 DNA that was read is TGTGCCAGCAGTGATGCAGGGCAGGGTAGTCAAAACACCTTGTAC. It specifies CASSDAGQGSQNTLY. The full CDR3 sequence reads CASSDAGQGSQNTLYF.

Concerning this clone: Genes and germline come from the mouse. Coverage ceases 1 residue before the CDR3 finishes, and the germline J gene fills in the end. The chain has TRBV31 and TRBJ2-5, with D unresolved. The CDR3 length is 11 residues. With 4 bases removed from V and 1 base from J, the gap between germline ends came to 3 bases. Germline loops: CDR1 GKSSPN, CDR2 SITVG. CDR3: CAWTDQDTQYF. CDR3 DNA (partial): TGTGCCTGGACAGACCAAGACACCCAGTAC.

To note about this clone: Genes here carry mouse names. Sequencing ends 1 residue short of the CDR3 end; the germline J gene provides the rest. V and J are TRBV13-3 and TRBJ2-4; D gene unclear. V gave up 2 bases and J gave up 7 bases, with 11 bases separating them. The CDR3 loop spans 13 amino acids. CDR1 is NNHDY and CDR2 is SYVADS in the germline V gene. The CDR3 reads CASSEGRGDTLYF. CDR3 DNA (partial): TGTGCCAGCAGTGAGGGGAGAGGAGACACCTTGTAC.

A word on this clone: Any gene name here is a mouse gene name. The read ends 1 residue early relative to the CDR3; the germline J gene fills the gap. This chain links TRBV13-2 with TRBJ1-1; 7 bases line up with TRBD1. With V trimmed by 1 base and J by 0 bases, 3 bases remained unmatched. CDR3 length equals 15 residues. CDR1 and CDR2 from the germline V gene are NNHNN and SYGAGS (reference sequence). The CDR3 sequence: CASGDPGGSNTEVFF. The sequenced CDR3 bases are TGTGCCAGCGGTGATCCAGGGGGGTCAAACACAGAAGTCTTC.

On this clone itself: Mouse names are used for the genes. Coverage ceases 1 residue before the CDR3 finishes, and the germline J gene fills in the end. J is TRBJ2-5 and V is TRBV13-3; D might be TRBD1 (5 bases). Trimming cost V 2 bases and J 2 bases, with 9 bases left between them. Germline CDR1 NNHDY, CDR2 SYVADS. The CDR3 is 14 amino acids. The sequenced CDR3 bases are TGTGCCAGCAGTGACAGGGATGGCCAAGACACCCAGTAC. Protein: CASSDRDGQDTQY. The CDR3 in full is CASSDRDGQDTQYF.

Notes on this clone: The genes are named according to mouse. The read gets to within 1 residue of the CDR3 end, and the germline J gene fills in the rest. V usage is TRBV20 and J usage is TRBJ1-5, with D uncertain. The germline V gene encodes CDR1 GFQATS and CDR2 STVNSAI. Trimming pared 0 bases from V and 0 bases from J, leaving 6 bases between. The CDR3 extends over 14 amino acids. CDR3 region: CGARDGFNNQAPLF. CDR3 DNA (partial): TGTGGTGCTAGGGACGGGTTTAACAACCAGGCTCCGCTT.

Regarding this clone: These gene names are mouse names. The CDR3 end lies 1 residue beyond the end of the read and is filled in from the germline J gene. This rearrangement joins TRBV13-2 to TRBJ1-2; D not certain. V was shortened by 0 bases and J by 0 bases, with 6 bases between the two germline ends. Germline V gene sequence: CDR1 NNHNN, CDR2 SYGAGS (reference sequence). This CDR3 has 14 amino acids. CDR3 bases read: TGTGCCAGCGGTGATGCAACAACAAACTCCGACTACACC. Translating it yields CASGDATTNSDYT. The full CDR3 reads CASGDATTNSDYTF.

With regard to this clone: The gene names given are mouse names. The read ends 1 residue before the CDR3 terminus; that terminus is restored from the germline J gene. The chain uses TRBV29 and TRBJ1-5, with D maybe TRBD1 (6 bases). Per the germline V gene, CDR1 is MSHET and CDR2 is SYDVDS. The CDR3 extends over 13 amino acids. V gave up 5 bases and J gave up 6 bases, with 11 bases separating them. CDR3 DNA (partial): TGTGCTAGCAGTCCGGGGGCGCCCCAGGCTCCGCTT. It encodes CASSPGAPQAPL. The whole CDR3 sequence is CASSPGAPQAPLF.

This clone has only a few counts. Gene names denote mouse genes. The CDR3 goes on 1 residue after the read ends, and that part is filled in from the germline J gene. The rearrangement joins TRBV13-3 to TRBJ2-7; 14 positions match TRBD2. The CDR3 sequence is 15 residues long. Germline CDR1 and CDR2: NNHDY and SYVADS. V was clipped by 2 bases and J by 3 bases; unmatched bases: 1. The CDR3 is CASSEGLGGRYEQYF. CDR3 DNA (partial): TGTGCCAGCAGTGAGGGACTGGGGGGGCGCTATGAACAGTAC.

Note on this clone: The listed genes are named as in mouse. The read comes to an end 1 residue before the CDR3 does, leaving the germline J gene to fill in the end. The rearrangement joins TRBV13-3 to TRBJ1-3, with D perhaps TRBD1 (6 bases). Per germline, CDR1 NNHDY and CDR2 SYVADS. With 5 bases removed from V and 0 bases from J, the gap between germline ends came to 9 bases. The CDR3 is 14 residues long. The DNA read from the CDR3 is TGTGCCAGCAGCCGGGACACTTCTGGAAATACGCTCTAT. Amino acids: CASSRDTSGNTLY. The full CDR3 reads CASSRDTSGNTLYF.

This clone occurred once. The genes and germline here are from mouse. The missing CDR3 end, 1 residue past where the read stops, is filled in from the germline J gene. In the same sample, other DNA sequences code for this CDR3. The chain uses TRBV1 and TRBJ2-3, with D hard to call. The CDR3 length is 13 residues. Germline V gene data show CDR1 as NSQYPW and CDR2 as LRSPGD (reference sequence). The ends were cut back, 1 base at V and 0 bases at J, with 2 bases in the middle. This CDR3 is CTCSAGSAETLYF. CDR3 DNA (partial): TGCACCTGCAGTGCAGGGAGTGCAGAAACGCTGTAT.

Regarding this clone: Gene names follow the mouse nomenclature. The read falls 1 residue short of the CDR3 end, and the missing part is taken from the germline J gene. The chain recombines TRBV3 with TRBJ2-2; 11 bases are shared with TRBD1. V gave up 3 bases and J gave up 6 bases; unmatched junction bases: 3. This CDR3 is 15 amino acids long. Germline V gene lookup returns CDR1 SNHLY and CDR2 FYNGKV (reference sequence). CDR3 DNA, as far as it was read: TGTGCCAGCAGCTTGGGACAGGGGGACGCCGGGCAGCTCTAC. Translated: CASSLGQGDAGQLY. The whole CDR3 region reads CASSLGQGDAGQLYF.

On this clone: Gene names are the mouse ones. The CDR3 end falls 1 residue outside the read, so it is completed with the germline J gene. This chain joins TRBV13-1 and TRBJ2-3; 8 bases fit TRBD2. The V and J ends lost 1 base and 0 bases, in that order; junction bases with no gene match: 4. Germline values: CDR1 NSHNY, CDR2 SYGAGN. This CDR3 is built from 16 residues. The CDR3 loop is CASSDWGGPSAETLYF. Partial CDR3 DNA: TGTGCCAGCAGTGATTGGGGGGGGCCTAGTGCAGAAACGCTGTAT.

This clone was counted between two and nine times. Gene names denote mouse genes. The sequence runs out 1 residue before the end of the CDR3; the remainder is reconstructed from the germline J gene. The V gene is TRBV2, the J gene TRBJ2-7; 11 bases agree with TRBD2. Germline loops: CDR1 LGHNA, CDR2 YSYQKL. The CDR3 is 15 amino acids. V trimming: 0 bases; J trimming: 7 bases; junction bases outside the gene matches: 5. CDR3 amino acids: CASSQDPDWGEEQYF. CDR3 bases read: TGTGCCAGCAGCCAAGATCCGGACTGGGGGGAGGAACAGTAC.

About this clone: Mouse names are used for the genes. The read ends 1 residue before the CDR3 terminus; that terminus is restored from the germline J gene. The sample holds other DNA sequences that translate to the same CDR3. V gene TRBV13-1 combines with J gene TRBJ1-6; the match to TRBD1 covers 9 bases. TRBJ1-6 is reported as an ORF; its role is uncertain. CDR3 length: 15 residues. CDR1 NSHNY and CDR2 SYGAGN come from the germline V gene. After removal of 3 bases from V and 5 bases from J, the junction contained 3 bases not matched to a gene. CDR3 in amino acids: CASSVRDRDNSPLYF. Incomplete CDR3 DNA: TGTGCCAGCAGTGTCCGGGACAGGGATAATTCGCCCCTCTAC.

As regards this clone: The genes are named according to mouse. The read finishes 1 residue shy of the CDR3 end, and the germline J gene is used to complete it. The genes are TRBV16 and TRBJ1-4; D unclear. CDR3 length equals 16 residues. The germline V gene encodes CDR1 SGHSA and CDR2 FRNQAP. Trimming stripped 1 base from V and 0 bases from J, with 9 bases between. The DNA read from the CDR3 is TGTGCAAGCAGCTTAGCGGGGTGGCTTTCCAACGAAAGATTATTT. It codes for CASSLAGWLSNERLF. The CDR3 reads in full as CASSLAGWLSNERLFF.